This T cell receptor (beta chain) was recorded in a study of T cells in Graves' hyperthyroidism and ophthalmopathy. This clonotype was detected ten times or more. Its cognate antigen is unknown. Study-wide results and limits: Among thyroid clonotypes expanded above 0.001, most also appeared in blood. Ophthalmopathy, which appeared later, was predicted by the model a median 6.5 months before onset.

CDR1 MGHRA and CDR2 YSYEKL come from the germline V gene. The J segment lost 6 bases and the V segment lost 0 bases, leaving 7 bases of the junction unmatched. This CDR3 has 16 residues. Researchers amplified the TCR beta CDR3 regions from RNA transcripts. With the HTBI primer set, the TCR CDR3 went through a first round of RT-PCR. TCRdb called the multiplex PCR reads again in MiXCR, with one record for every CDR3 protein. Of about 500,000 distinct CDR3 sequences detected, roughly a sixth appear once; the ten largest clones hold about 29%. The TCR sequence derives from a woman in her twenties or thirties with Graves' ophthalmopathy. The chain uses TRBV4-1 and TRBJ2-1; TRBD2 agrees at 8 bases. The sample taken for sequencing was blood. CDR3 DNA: TGCGCCAGCAGCCAAGAGGGAGCGGGAGTTAGCAATGAGCAGTTCTTC. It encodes CASSQEGAGVSNEQFF.